This is a list of T cell receptor beta chains from one sample in a study of blood T cell repertoires in COVID-19. Sequencing used immunoSEQ multiplex PCR; TCRdb keeps in-frame clones, though not all of them. The profile shows 50,000 to 55,000 clones, roughly 89% of them singletons. Sequencing was done on a sample of peripheral blood. Receptors were obtained from a man aged 50 to 59 with acute or convalescent COVID-19. Both conserved end residues are part of each CDR3. The D gene is left open where the match is weak. Not all rows give a size; the values are once, few, many and, for expanded clones, a class.

D	J	size	V	CDR3	DNA
TRBD1	TRBJ1-6	-	TRBV4-1	CASSQLRPTGAYNSPLHF	TGCGCCAGCAGCCAACTTCGCCCTACAGGGGCCTATAATTCACCCCTCCACTTT
-	TRBJ1-1	few	TRBV18	CASSPRVFDTEAFF	TGTGCCAGCTCACCGAGGGTTTTCGACACTGAAGCTTTCTTT
-	TRBJ2-5	-	TRBV10-3	CAISQKGETQYF	TGTGCCATCAGTCAGAAGGGGGAGACCCAGTACTTC
-	TRBJ2-7	few	TRBV19	CASSIVGGNSYEQYF	TGTGCCAGTAGTATAGTCGGCGGGAACTCCTACGAGCAGTACTTC
-	TRBJ2-7	-	TRBV6-5	CASSYRGTFWYF	TGTGCCAGCAGTTACCGGGGTACTTTTTGGTACTTC
-	TRBJ1-5	-	TRBV15	CATSRTEQPQHF	TGTGCCACCAGCAGAACTGAACAGCCCCAGCATTTT
-	TRBJ2-5	-	TRBV7-6	CASSPSRAGPFKETQYF	TGTGCCAGCAGCCCCTCTCGGGCAGGGCCGTTCAAAGAGACCCAGTACTTC
-	TRBJ1-4	-	TRBV7-6	CASSRDIWSEKLFF	TGTGCCAGCAGCCGGGATATTTGGAGTGAAAAACTGTTTTTT
TRBD1	TRBJ1-5	-	TRBV2	CASSTWTGEGGSGNQPQHF	TGTGCCAGCAGTACTTGGACAGGGGAAGGGGGAAGCGGCAATCAGCCCCAGCATTTT
-	TRBJ2-1	-	TRBV15	CATAGSSYNEQFF	TGTGCCACGGCGGGGTCCTCCTACAATGAGCAGTTCTTC
TRBD2	TRBJ2-1	-	TRBV6-1	CASSDTLAGVNNEQFF	TGTGCCAGCAGTGACACACTAGCGGGGGTCAACAATGAGCAGTTCTTC
-	TRBJ1-1	-	TRBV7-3	CASSLVAGVNTEAFF	TGTGCCAGCAGCTTAGTGGCAGGGGTGAACACTGAAGCTTTCTTT
-	TRBJ2-5	-	TRBV12-3/TRBV12-4	CASRGQWGETQYF	TGTGCCAGCAGAGGACAGTGGGGAGAGACCCAGTACTTC
-	TRBJ1-1	-	TRBV5-1	CASSRITEDKGEAFF	TGCGCCAGCAGCCGAATTACCGAGGACAAGGGTGAAGCTTTCTTT
-	TRBJ2-1	-	TRBV6-5	CASSRLIPYNEQFF	TGTGCCAGCAGCAGACTGATTCCTTACAATGAGCAGTTCTTC
-	TRBJ1-1	-	TRBV9	CASSVGRNTEAFF	TGTGCCAGCAGCGTAGGGAGGAACACTGAAGCTTTCTTT
TRBD2	TRBJ2-7	-	TRBV18	CASSPGTSDYEQYF	TGTGCCAGCTCACCGGGGACTAGCGACTACGAGCAGTACTTC
TRBD2	TRBJ2-3	-	TRBV7-3	CASSSSGDTDTQYF	TGTGCCAGCAGCTCTAGCGGGGACACAGATACGCAGTATTTT
-	TRBJ2-7	few	TRBV20-1	CSALRAYEQYF	TGCAGTGCTCTCAGGGCCTACGAGCAGTACTTC
-	TRBJ1-2	-	TRBV2	CASGPHDGYTF	TGTGCCAGCGGCCCACACGATGGCTACACCTTC
-	TRBJ2-3	few	TRBV2	CASCTGGYTDTQYF	TGTGCCAGCTGTACGGGGGGCTACACAGATACGCAGTATTTT
-	TRBJ1-2	-	TRBV19	CASSPDSHYGYTF	TGTGCCAGTAGTCCGGACAGCCACTATGGCTACACCTTC
-	TRBJ2-7	once	TRBV28	CASSIATEYEQYF	TGTGCCAGCAGTATAGCGACTGAATACGAGCAGTACTTC
TRBD1	TRBJ2-2	few	TRBV24-1	CATSDPDRGNTGELFF	TGTGCCACCAGTGACCCCGACAGGGGTAACACCGGGGAGCTGTTTTTT
-	TRBJ2-1	-	TRBV1	CTSSQPLGAGRDNEQFF	TGCACCAGCAGCCAGCCTCTGGGGGCGGGGAGGGACAATGAGCAGTTCTTC
TRBD1	TRBJ2-7	-	TRBV28	CASGRQGRNSHEQYF	TGTGCCAGCGGCCGACAGGGGAGGAACTCGCACGAGCAGTACTTC
-	TRBJ2-1	-	TRBV5-6	CASSLIGSRHEQFF	TGTGCCAGCAGCTTGATCGGGAGTCGGCATGAGCAGTTCTTC
-	TRBJ1-4	once	TRBV5-1	CASSLWAGNIATNEKLFF	TGCGCCAGCAGCTTGTGGGCAGGAAACATTGCAACTAATGAAAAACTGTTTTTT
TRBD2	TRBJ2-1	once	TRBV5-1	CASSQERGGNEQFF	TGCGCCAGCAGTCAGGAGCGGGGGGGCAATGAGCAGTTCTTC
TRBD1	TRBJ2-1	-	TRBV5-1	CASSLGGQHNEQFF	TGCGCCAGCAGCTTGGGGGGACAGCACAATGAGCAGTTCTTC
TRBD1	TRBJ1-6	-	TRBV4-1	CASSQERDRGNNSPLHF	TGCGCCAGCAGCCAAGAGCGAGACAGGGGGAATAATTCACCCCTCCACTTT
TRBD1	TRBJ1-2	-	TRBV5-1	CASSEDQGAAGYTF	TGCGCCAGCAGCGAAGATCAGGGGGCGGCTGGCTACACCTTC
-	TRBJ1-1	-	TRBV6-6	CASSGLFTVNTEAFF	TGTGCCAGCAGTGGTCTCTTCACAGTGAACACTGAAGCTTTCTTT
-	TRBJ2-7	-	TRBV25-1	CASSLTGGTYEQYF	TGTGCCAGCAGTCTAACTGGGGGCACCTACGAGCAGTACTTC
-	TRBJ1-1	-	TRBV25-1	CASASGIGATEAFF	TGTGCCAGCGCTTCAGGGATCGGAGCCACTGAAGCTTTCTTT